This TCR beta chain was profiled in a study of shared T cell receptors in the human thymus (dated by TCRdb to the early 2020s). General notes on the study: The study examined how self-reactive, shared T-cell receptor alpha chains are generated in the human thymus.

Library preparation was by the immunoSEQ multiplex PCR assay. Not all clones reach the TCRdb copy of this immuneACCESS table, which keeps in-frame sequences only. Checked studies attribute under half of the gap to unresolved V genes and leave the rest unexplained. For this sample there are about 380,000 clones; just under 95% appear just once. The ten largest clones represent roughly 0.02% of the sample. In regard to this clone: Its antigen has not been determined. The record has no base qualities; no much larger clone is one base away.

V trim: 0 bases; J trim: 9 bases; unmatched bases: 9. The germline V gene encodes CDR1 MGHRA and CDR2 YSYEKL. Inclusive of the bounding cysteine and phenylalanine, the CDR3 is 17 residues long. The only DNA kept is the CDR3, 51 bases in frame from the first base. The source material was thymocytes. This TCR was sampled from a human donor. The chain links TRBV4-1 with TRBJ2-1; 12 bases in between match TRBD2. The CDR3 here reads CASSQERRLAGGGEQFF. The DNA sequence is TGCGCCAGCAGCCAAGAAAGACGGCTAGCGGGAGGGGGTGAGCAGTTCTTC.